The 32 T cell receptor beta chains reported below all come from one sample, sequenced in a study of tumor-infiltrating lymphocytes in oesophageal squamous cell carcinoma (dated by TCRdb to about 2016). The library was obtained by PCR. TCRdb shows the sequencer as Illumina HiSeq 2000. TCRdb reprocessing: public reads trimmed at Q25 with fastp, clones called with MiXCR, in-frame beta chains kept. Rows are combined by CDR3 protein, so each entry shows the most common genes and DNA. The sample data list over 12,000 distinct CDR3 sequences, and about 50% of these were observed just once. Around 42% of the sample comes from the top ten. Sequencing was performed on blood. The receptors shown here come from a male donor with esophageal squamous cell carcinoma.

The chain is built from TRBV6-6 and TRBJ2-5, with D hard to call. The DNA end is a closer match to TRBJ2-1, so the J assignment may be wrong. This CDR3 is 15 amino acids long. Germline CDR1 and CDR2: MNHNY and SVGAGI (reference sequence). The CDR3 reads CASSYSSVPYNEQFF. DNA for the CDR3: TGTGCCAGCAGTTACTCGAGCGTCCCGTACAATGAGCAGTTCTTC.

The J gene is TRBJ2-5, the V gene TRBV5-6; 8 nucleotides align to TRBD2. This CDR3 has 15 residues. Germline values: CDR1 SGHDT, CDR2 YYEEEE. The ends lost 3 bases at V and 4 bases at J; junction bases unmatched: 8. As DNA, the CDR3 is TGTGCCAGCAGCTGGGCGGGGGGTACGGGAGAGACCCAGTACTTC. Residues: CASSWAGGTGETQYF.

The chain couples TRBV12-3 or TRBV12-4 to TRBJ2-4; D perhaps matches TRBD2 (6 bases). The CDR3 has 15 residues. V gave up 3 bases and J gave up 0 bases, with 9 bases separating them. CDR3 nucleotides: TGTGCCAGCAGTTTTGGAGGGTTAGCCAAAAACATTCAGTACTTC. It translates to CASSFGGLAKNIQYF.

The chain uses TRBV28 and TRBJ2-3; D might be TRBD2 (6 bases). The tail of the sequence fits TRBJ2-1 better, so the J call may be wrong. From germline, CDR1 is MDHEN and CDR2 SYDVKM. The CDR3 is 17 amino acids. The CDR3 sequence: CASSSPPGALTWGEQFF. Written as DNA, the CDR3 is TGTGCCAGCAGTTCCCCACCGGGAGCGTTAACTTGGGGAGAGCAGTTCTTC.

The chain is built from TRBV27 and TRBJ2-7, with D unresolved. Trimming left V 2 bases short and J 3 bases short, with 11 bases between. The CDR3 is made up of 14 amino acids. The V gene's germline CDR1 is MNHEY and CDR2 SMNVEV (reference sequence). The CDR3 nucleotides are TGTGCCAGCAGTTTAATGGGGTACAACTACGAGCAGTACTTC. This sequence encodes CASSLMGYNYEQYF.

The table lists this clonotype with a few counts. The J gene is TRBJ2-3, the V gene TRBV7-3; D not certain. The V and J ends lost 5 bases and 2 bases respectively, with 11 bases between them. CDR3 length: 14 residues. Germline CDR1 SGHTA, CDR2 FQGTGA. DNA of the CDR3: TGTGCCAGCAGCCCCGACGGTAACACAGATACGCAGTATTTT. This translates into CASSPDGNTDTQYF.

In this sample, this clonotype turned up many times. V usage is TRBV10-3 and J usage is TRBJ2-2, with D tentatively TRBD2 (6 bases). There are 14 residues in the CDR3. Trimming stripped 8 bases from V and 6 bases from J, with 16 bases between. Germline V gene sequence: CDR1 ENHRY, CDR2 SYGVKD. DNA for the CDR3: TGTGCCATCCGACGGGACTGGGCGGCCGGGGAGCTGTTTTTT. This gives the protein CAIRRDWAAGELFF.

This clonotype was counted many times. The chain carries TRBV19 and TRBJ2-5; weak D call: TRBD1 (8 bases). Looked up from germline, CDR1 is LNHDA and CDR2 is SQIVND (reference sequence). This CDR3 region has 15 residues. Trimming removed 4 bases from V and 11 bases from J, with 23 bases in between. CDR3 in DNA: TGTGCCAGTAGTACAACAGGGGGGGGTTACAATGAGCAGTACTTC. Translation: CASSTTGGGYNEQYF.

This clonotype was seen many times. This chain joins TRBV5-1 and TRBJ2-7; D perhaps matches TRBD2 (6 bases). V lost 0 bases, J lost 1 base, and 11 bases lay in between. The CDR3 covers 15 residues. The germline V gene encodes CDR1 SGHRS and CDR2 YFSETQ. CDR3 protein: CASSLGGRLSYEQYF. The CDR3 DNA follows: TGCGCCAGCAGCTTGGGAGGGAGGTTATCCTACGAGCAGTACTTC.

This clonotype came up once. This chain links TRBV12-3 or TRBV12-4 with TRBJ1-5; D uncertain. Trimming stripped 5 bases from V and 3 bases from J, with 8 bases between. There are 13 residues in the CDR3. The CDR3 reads CASSPTTNQPQHF. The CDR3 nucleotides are TGTGCCAGCAGTCCCACCACCAATCAGCCCCAGCATTTT.

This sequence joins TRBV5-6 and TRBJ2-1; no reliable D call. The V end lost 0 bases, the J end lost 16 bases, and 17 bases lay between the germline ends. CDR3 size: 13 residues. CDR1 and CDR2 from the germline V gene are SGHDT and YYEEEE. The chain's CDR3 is CASSLDSHTETFF. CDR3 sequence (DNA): TGTGCCAGCAGCTTGGACAGCCACACTGAAACTTTCTTC. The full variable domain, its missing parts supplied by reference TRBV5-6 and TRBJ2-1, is DAGVTQSPTHLIKTRGQQVTLRCSPKSGHDTVSWYQQALGQGPQFIFQYYEEEERQRGNFPDRFSGHQFPNYSSELNVNALLLGDSALYLCASSLDSHTETFFGPGTRLTVL.

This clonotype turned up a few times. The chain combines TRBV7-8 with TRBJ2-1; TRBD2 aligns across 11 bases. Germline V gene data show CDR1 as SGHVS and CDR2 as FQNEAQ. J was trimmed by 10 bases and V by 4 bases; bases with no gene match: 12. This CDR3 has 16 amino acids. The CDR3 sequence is CASSSSTSGNGREQFF. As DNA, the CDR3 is TGTGCCAGCAGCTCCTCGACTAGCGGGAATGGGAGGGAGCAGTTCTTC.

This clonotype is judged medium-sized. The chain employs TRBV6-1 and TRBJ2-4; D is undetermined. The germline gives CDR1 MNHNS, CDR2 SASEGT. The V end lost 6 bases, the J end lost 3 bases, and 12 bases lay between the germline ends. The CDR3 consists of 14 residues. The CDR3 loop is CASRDLDGKNIQYF. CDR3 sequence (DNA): TGTGCCAGCAGGGATCTGGATGGCAAAAACATTCAGTACTTC.

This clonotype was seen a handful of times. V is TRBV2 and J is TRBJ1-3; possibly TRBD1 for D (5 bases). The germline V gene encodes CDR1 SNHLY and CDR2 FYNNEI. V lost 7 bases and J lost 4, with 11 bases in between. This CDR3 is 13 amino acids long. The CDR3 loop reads CASNLRGGNTIYF. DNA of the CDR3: TGTGCCAGCAATCTCCGGGGGGGAAACACCATATATTTT.

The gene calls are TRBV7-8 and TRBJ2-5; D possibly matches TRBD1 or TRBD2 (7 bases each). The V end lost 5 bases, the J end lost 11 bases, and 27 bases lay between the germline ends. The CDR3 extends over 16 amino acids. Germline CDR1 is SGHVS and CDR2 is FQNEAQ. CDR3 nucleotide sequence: TGTGCCAGCAGCCCCTCAGGGGGGGCCGGAGACTATGAGCAGTACTTC. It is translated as CASSPSGGAGDYEQYF.

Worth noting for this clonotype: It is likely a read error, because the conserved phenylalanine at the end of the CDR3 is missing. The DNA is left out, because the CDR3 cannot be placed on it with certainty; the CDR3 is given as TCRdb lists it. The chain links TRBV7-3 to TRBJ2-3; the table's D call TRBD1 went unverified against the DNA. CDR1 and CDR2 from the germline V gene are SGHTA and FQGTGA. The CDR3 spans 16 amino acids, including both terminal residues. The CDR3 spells CASSPETVPTSSTLGT.

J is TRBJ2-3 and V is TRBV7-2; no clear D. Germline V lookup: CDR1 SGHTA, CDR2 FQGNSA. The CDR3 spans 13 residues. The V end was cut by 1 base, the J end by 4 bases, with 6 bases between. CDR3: CASSLDAADTQYF. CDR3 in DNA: TGTGCCAGCAGCTTAGACGCGGCAGATACGCAGTATTTT. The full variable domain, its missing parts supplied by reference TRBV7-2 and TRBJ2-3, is GAGVSQSPSNKVTEKGKDVELRCDPISGHTALYWYRQSLGQGLEFLIYFQGNSAPDKSGLPSDRFSAERTGGSVSTLTIQRTQQEDSAVYLCASSLDAADTQYFGPGTRLTVL.

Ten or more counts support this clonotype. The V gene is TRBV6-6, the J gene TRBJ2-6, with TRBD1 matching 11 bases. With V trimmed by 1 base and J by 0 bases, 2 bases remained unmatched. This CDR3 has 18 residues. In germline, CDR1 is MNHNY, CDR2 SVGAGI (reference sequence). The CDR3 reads CASSYLGTGGSGANVLTF. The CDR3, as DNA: TGTGCCAGCAGTTACTTAGGGACAGGGGGCTCTGGGGCCAACGTCCTGACTTTC.

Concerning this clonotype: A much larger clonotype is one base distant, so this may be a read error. In DNA, the CDR3 is TGTGCCAGCAGCTACAGGTACAATGAGCAGTACTTC. Translating it yields CASSYRYNEQYF. V usage is TRBV7-9 and J usage is TRBJ2-7, with a weak D call TRBD1 (5 bases). CDR1 and CDR2 (germline): SEHNR, FQNEAQ (reference sequence). The CDR3 length is 12 residues. Trimming cost V 4 bases and J 7 bases, with 11 bases left between them.

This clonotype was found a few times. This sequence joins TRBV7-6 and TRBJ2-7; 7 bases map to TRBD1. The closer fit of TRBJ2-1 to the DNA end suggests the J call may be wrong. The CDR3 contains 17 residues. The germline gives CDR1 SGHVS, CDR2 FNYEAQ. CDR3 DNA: TGTGCCAGCAGCCCAACGACAGGGTCGGGAACTTACAATGAGCAGTTCTTC. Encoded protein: CASSPTTGSGTYNEQFF.

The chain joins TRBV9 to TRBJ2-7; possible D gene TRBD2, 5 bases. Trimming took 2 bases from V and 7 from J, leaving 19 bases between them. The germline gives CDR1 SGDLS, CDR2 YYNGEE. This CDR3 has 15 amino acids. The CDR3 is CASSVLAEVVEEQYF. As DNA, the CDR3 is TGTGCCAGCAGCGTGCTAGCCGAGGTGGTGGAGGAGCAGTACTTC. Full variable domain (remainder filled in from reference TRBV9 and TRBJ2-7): DSGVTQTPKHLITATGQRVTLRCSPRSGDLSVYWYQQSLDQGLQFLIQYYNGEERAKGNILERFSAQQFPDLHSELNLSSLELGDSALYFCASSVLAEVVEEQYFGPGTRLTVT.

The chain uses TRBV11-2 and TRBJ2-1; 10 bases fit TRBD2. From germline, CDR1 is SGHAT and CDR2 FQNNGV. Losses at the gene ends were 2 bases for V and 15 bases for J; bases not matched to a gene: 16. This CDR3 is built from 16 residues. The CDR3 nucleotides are TGTGCCAGCAGCTTAAGGGATTCTAGCGGGGGCGCCGTTTTGTTCTTC. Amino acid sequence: CASSLRDSSGGAVLFF.

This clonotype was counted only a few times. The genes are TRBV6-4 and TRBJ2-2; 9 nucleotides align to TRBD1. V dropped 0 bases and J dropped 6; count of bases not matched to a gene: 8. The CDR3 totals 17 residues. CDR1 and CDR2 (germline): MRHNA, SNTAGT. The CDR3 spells CASSDSINRGQSGELFF. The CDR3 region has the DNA TGTGCCAGCAGTGACTCGATCAACAGGGGGCAATCCGGGGAGCTGTTTTTT.

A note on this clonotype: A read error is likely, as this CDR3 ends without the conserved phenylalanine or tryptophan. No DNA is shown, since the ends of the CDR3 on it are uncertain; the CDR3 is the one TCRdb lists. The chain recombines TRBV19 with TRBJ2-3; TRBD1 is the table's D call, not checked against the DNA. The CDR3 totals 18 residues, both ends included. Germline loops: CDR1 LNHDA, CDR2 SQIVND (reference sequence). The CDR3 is CASSDRGGEPTMATPSVR.

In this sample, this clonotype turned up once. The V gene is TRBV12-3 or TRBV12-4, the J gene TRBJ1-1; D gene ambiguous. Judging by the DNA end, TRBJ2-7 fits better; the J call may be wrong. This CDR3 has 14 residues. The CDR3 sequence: CASSLYSESWRQYF. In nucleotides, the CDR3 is TGTGCCAGCAGTTTGTATTCGGAAAGCTGGAGGCAGTACTTC.

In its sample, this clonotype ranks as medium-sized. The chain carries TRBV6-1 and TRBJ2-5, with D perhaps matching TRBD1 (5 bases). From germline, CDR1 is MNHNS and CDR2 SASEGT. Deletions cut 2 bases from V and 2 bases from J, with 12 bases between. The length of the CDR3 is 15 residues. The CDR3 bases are TGTGCCAGCAGTGAAATTAGGGGCCTACAAGAGACCCAGTACTTC. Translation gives CASSEIRGLQETQYF.

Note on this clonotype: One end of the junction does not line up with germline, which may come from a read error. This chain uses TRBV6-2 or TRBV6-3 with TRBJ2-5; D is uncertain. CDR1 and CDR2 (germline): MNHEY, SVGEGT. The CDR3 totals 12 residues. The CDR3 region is CVVGPHVNEPFF. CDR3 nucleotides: TGTGTGGTCGGGCCCCACGTTAATGAGCCGTTCTTC.

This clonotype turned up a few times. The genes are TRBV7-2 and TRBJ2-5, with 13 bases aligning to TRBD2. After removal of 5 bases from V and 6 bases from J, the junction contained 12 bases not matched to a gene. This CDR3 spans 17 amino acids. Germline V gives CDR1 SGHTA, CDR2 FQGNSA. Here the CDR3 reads CASSQGLAGTVGKTQYF. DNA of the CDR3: TGTGCCAGCAGCCAGGGACTAGCGGGAACAGTCGGGAAGACCCAGTACTTC.

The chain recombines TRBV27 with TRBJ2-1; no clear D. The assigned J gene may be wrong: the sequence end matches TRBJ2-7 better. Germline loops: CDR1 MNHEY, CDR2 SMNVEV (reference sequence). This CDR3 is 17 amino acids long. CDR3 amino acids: CASSSPPGRFRPYEQYF. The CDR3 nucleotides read TGTGCCAGCAGTTCGCCCCCGGGCCGCTTCAGGCCCTACGAGCAGTACTTC.

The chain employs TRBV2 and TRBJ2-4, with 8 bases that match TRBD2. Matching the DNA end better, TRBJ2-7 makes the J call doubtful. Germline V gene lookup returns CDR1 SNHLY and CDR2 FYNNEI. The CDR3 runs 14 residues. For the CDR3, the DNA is TGTGCCAGCAATAGATTAGCGGGAACCACCGAGCAGTACTTC. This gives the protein CASNRLAGTTEQYF.

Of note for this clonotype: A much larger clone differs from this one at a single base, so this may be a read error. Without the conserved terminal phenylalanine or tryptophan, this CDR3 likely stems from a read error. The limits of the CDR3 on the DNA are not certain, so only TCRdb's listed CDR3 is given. The CDR3 region is CASSEFSRQSFL. The chain employs TRBV6-1 and TRBJ2-5. Germline V lookup: CDR1 MNHNS, CDR2 SASEGT. The CDR3 is made up of 12 amino acids, end residues included.

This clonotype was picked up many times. The CDR3 DNA follows: TGTGCCAGCAGTTTTCAGAGATTTGAAGCTTTCTTT. It codes for CASSFQRFEAFF. V usage is TRBV28 and J usage is TRBJ1-1; D ambiguous. The germline V gene encodes CDR1 MDHEN and CDR2 SYDVKM. The CDR3 extends over 12 amino acids. Trimming cost V 3 bases and J 7 bases, with 9 bases left between them.